These 3 T cell receptor beta chains originate from one sample sequenced in a study of blood T cell repertoires in COVID-19. Some clones are missing from TCRdb's copy, which holds only in-frame ones; the method was immunoSEQ multiplex PCR. The table shows 210,000 or so clones, with 80% occurring only once. Sequences were obtained from PBMCs or T cells enriched from blood (not recorded which). These TCRs come from a man aged 25 to 45 with acute COVID-19.

V gene TRBV11-2 combines with J gene TRBJ1-4; 9 bases are shared with TRBD1. V dropped 5 bases and J dropped 5; count of bases not matched to a gene: 3. The germline V gene has CDR1 SGHAT and CDR2 FQNNGV. CDR3 length equals 14 residues. CDR3 coding DNA: TGTGCCAGCAGCCTGGGGACAGGGAATGAAAAACTGTTTTTT. Translation: CASSLGTGNEKLFF.

This clone was detected a few times. The chain couples TRBV27 to TRBJ1-4; tentatively, D is TRBD1 (5 bases). The germline CDR1 and CDR2 sequences are MNHEY and SMNVEV (reference sequence). CDR3 length equals 15 residues. V lost 3 bases and J lost 6, with 14 bases in between. The CDR3 coding sequence is TGTGCCAGCAGTTTCGGCAGGGAATACGATGAAAAACTGTTTTTT. Protein: CASSFGREYDEKLFF.

The chain recombines TRBV6-5 with TRBJ2-5, with 7 bases identical to TRBD1. In germline, CDR1 is MNHEY, CDR2 SVGAGI. V lost 5 bases to trimming and J lost 4 bases; unmatched junction nucleotides: 7. The CDR3 has 14 amino acids. The CDR3 region is CASSQPYRGETQYF. As DNA, the CDR3 is TGTGCCAGCAGTCAGCCTTACAGGGGAGAGACCCAGTACTTC.